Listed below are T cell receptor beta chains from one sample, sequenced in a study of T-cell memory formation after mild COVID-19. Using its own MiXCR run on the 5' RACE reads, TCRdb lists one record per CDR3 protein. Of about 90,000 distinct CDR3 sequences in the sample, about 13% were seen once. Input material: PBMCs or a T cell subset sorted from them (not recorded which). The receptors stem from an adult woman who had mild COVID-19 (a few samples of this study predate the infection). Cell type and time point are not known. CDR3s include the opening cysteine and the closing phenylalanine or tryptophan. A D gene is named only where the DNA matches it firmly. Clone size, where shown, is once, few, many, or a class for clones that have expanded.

cdr3_aa: CASSLGGKHTEAFF
cdr3_nt: TGTGCCAGCAGCTTAGGGGGGAAGCACACTGAAGCTTTCTTT
d_call: .
v_call: TRBV7-9
clone_size: few
j_call: TRBJ1-1

cdr3_aa: CASSEVWGPGTVTYNEQFF
cdr3_nt: TGTGCCAGCAGTGAAGTTTGGGGCCCCGGGACAGTTACCTACAATGAGCAGTTCTTC
d_call: TRBD1
v_call: TRBV6-1
clone_size: .
j_call: TRBJ2-1

cdr3_aa: CASSLGTSGAYEQYF
cdr3_nt: TGCGCCAGCAGCTTGGGGACTAGCGGAGCCTACGAGCAGTACTTC
d_call: TRBD2
v_call: TRBV5-1
clone_size: many
j_call: TRBJ2-7

cdr3_aa: CASSYMVARSNTEAFF
cdr3_nt: TGTGCCAGCAGTTATATGGTGGCGCGGTCGAACACTGAAGCTTTCTTT
d_call: .
v_call: TRBV6-2/TRBV6-3
clone_size: few
j_call: TRBJ1-1

cdr3_aa: CASSVGGGTDLFF
cdr3_nt: TGTGCCAGCAGCGTAGGAGGAGGGACAGATCTGTTTTTT
d_call: TRBD1
v_call: TRBV9
clone_size: few
j_call: TRBJ1-4

cdr3_aa: CASSLDLGGAKNIQYF
cdr3_nt: TGTGCCAGCAGCTTAGATTTAGGAGGGGCCAAAAACATTCAGTACTTC
d_call: .
v_call: TRBV7-2
clone_size: few
j_call: TRBJ2-4

cdr3_aa: CASSTRDRDDSRYEQYF
cdr3_nt: TGTGCCAGCAGCACCCGGGACAGGGACGATTCCCGCTACGAGCAGTACTTC
d_call: TRBD1
v_call: TRBV5-6
clone_size: .
j_call: TRBJ2-7

cdr3_aa: CASSPGQLNQPQHF
cdr3_nt: TGCGCCAGCAGCCCGGGACAGCTGAATCAGCCCCAGCATTTT
d_call: TRBD1
v_call: TRBV4-1
clone_size: .
j_call: TRBJ1-5

cdr3_aa: CASSSTSGRITGELFF
cdr3_nt: TGTGCCAGCAGTTCAACTAGCGGGAGGATCACCGGGGAGCTGTTTTTT
d_call: TRBD2
v_call: TRBV25-1
clone_size: few
j_call: TRBJ2-2

cdr3_aa: CASSLAPGQGAESYEQYF
cdr3_nt: TGTGCCAGCAGCTTGGCGCCCGGACAGGGGGCTGAATCCTACGAGCAGTACTTC
d_call: TRBD1
v_call: TRBV5-6
clone_size: many
j_call: TRBJ2-7

cdr3_aa: CASSYLDREDEQYF
cdr3_nt: TGTGCCAGCAGTTATTTGGACAGGGAGGACGAGCAGTACTTC
d_call: TRBD1
v_call: TRBV6-6
clone_size: .
j_call: TRBJ2-7

cdr3_aa: CASKDSGYTEAFF
cdr3_nt: TGTGCCAGTAAGGATTCAGGGTACACTGAAGCTTTCTTT
d_call: .
v_call: TRBV19
clone_size: few
j_call: TRBJ1-1

cdr3_aa: CASSLVGGRTDTQYF
cdr3_nt: TGTGCCAGCAGCTTAGTGGGGGGCCGTACAGATACGCAGTATTTT
d_call: .
v_call: TRBV11-2
clone_size: few
j_call: TRBJ2-3

cdr3_aa: CASSIRVRDNEQFF
cdr3_nt: TGTGCCAGCAGCATTAGGGTTAGGGACAATGAGCAGTTCTTC
d_call: .
v_call: TRBV7-9
clone_size: .
j_call: TRBJ2-1

cdr3_aa: CASSFDPSYEQYF
cdr3_nt: TGTGCCAGCAGCTTCGACCCTTCCTACGAGCAGTACTTC
d_call: .
v_call: TRBV7-6
clone_size: .
j_call: TRBJ2-7

cdr3_aa: CASSLVDRQGNTIYF
cdr3_nt: TGTGCCAGCAGCTTAGTAGACAGACAGGGAAACACCATATATTTT
d_call: .
v_call: TRBV7-9
clone_size: few
j_call: TRBJ1-3

cdr3_aa: CASSQDQAESYEQYF
cdr3_nt: TGCGCCAGCAGCCAAGATCAGGCAGAATCCTACGAGCAGTACTTC
d_call: .
v_call: TRBV4-3
clone_size: .
j_call: TRBJ2-7

cdr3_aa: CASSNQRGTGELFF
cdr3_nt: TGTGCCAGCTCCAACCAGAGGGGTACCGGGGAGCTGTTTTTT
d_call: .
v_call: TRBV9
clone_size: few
j_call: TRBJ2-2

cdr3_aa: CASSGDFDRPASYEQYF
cdr3_nt: TGTGCCAGCAGTGGAGACTTCGACAGGCCCGCCTCCTACGAGCAGTACTTC
d_call: .
v_call: TRBV2
clone_size: many
j_call: TRBJ2-7

cdr3_aa: CASRLGTGGEQFF
cdr3_nt: TGTGCCAGCAGGTTAGGGACAGGGGGCGAGCAGTTCTTC
d_call: TRBD1
v_call: TRBV5-6
clone_size: .
j_call: TRBJ2-1

cdr3_aa: CASSPPGGGAYEQYF
cdr3_nt: TGTGCCAGCAGCCCCCCGGGAGGAGGAGCCTACGAGCAGTACTTC
d_call: TRBD2
v_call: TRBV7-9
clone_size: .
j_call: TRBJ2-7

cdr3_aa: CASSPYPGYEQYF
cdr3_nt: TGTGCCAGCAGCCCATACCCGGGTTACGAGCAGTACTTC
d_call: .
v_call: TRBV7-2
clone_size: many
j_call: TRBJ2-7

cdr3_aa: CASSSKAGSSYNEQFF
cdr3_nt: TGTGCCAGCAGCTCTAAAGCGGGGAGCTCCTACAATGAGCAGTTCTTC
d_call: TRBD2
v_call: TRBV7-3
clone_size: few
j_call: TRBJ2-1

cdr3_aa: CASSPEGVWYEQYF
cdr3_nt: TGTGCCAGCAGCCCCGAAGGTGTGTGGTACGAGCAGTACTTC
d_call: .
v_call: TRBV7-3
clone_size: .
j_call: TRBJ2-7

cdr3_aa: CASSLSLSTEAFF
cdr3_nt: TGTGCCAGCAGTTTATCGCTGAGCACTGAAGCTTTCTTT
d_call: .
v_call: TRBV27
clone_size: .
j_call: TRBJ1-1

cdr3_aa: CASSAPLTSGTGELFF
cdr3_nt: TGTGCCAGCAGCGCACCCTTGACTAGCGGGACTGGGGAGCTGTTTTTT
d_call: TRBD2
v_call: TRBV7-9
clone_size: few
j_call: TRBJ2-2

cdr3_aa: CAWSPGTGLTEAFF
cdr3_nt: TGTGCCTGGAGCCCCGGGACAGGGTTGACTGAAGCTTTCTTT
d_call: TRBD1
v_call: TRBV30
clone_size: few
j_call: TRBJ1-1

cdr3_aa: CATSRDLGGMGYTF
cdr3_nt: TGTGCCACCAGCAGAGATCTCGGAGGGATGGGCTACACCTTC
d_call: .
v_call: TRBV15
clone_size: .
j_call: TRBJ1-2

cdr3_aa: CASSLAGGASTDTQYF
cdr3_nt: TGTGCCAGCAGCTTAGCGGGAGGCGCTAGCACAGATACGCAGTATTTT
d_call: .
v_call: TRBV7-9
clone_size: many
j_call: TRBJ2-3

cdr3_aa: CASTGNSGEAEAFF
cdr3_nt: TGTGCCAGCACTGGGAATTCAGGGGAAGCTGAAGCTTTCTTT
d_call: .
v_call: TRBV7-9
clone_size: .
j_call: TRBJ1-1

cdr3_aa: CASSPGYTDTQYF
cdr3_nt: TGTGCCAGCAGTCCCGGTTACACAGATACGCAGTATTTT
d_call: .
v_call: TRBV12-3/TRBV12-4
clone_size: .
j_call: TRBJ2-3

cdr3_aa: CSARGRDRGLDTQYF
cdr3_nt: TGCAGTGCTAGAGGCCGGGACAGGGGGCTCGATACGCAGTATTTT
d_call: TRBD1
v_call: TRBV20-1
clone_size: few
j_call: TRBJ2-3

cdr3_aa: CASRAGGSGNTIYF
cdr3_nt: TGTGCCAGCAGGGCGGGGGGCTCTGGAAACACCATATATTTT
d_call: .
v_call: TRBV25-1
clone_size: few
j_call: TRBJ1-3

cdr3_aa: CASSQVLAGPTDTQYF
cdr3_nt: TGCGCCAGCAGCCAAGTACTAGCGGGACCCACAGATACGCAGTATTTT
d_call: TRBD2
v_call: TRBV4-3
clone_size: few
j_call: TRBJ2-3

cdr3_aa: CASSVVLSGGEQFF
cdr3_nt: TGTGCCAGCAGTGTAGTCCTATCCGGGGGTGAGCAGTTCTTC
d_call: .
v_call: TRBV2
clone_size: few
j_call: TRBJ2-1

cdr3_aa: CASSPSGAAYEQYF
cdr3_nt: TGTGCCAGCAGTCCTAGCGGGGCGGCGTACGAGCAGTACTTC
d_call: TRBD2
v_call: TRBV27
clone_size: .
j_call: TRBJ2-7

cdr3_aa: CSTLIRTGELFF
cdr3_nt: TGCAGCACCTTAATCCGGACCGGGGAGCTGTTTTTT
d_call: .
v_call: TRBV29-1
clone_size: few
j_call: TRBJ2-2

cdr3_aa: CASSIAVNQPQHF
cdr3_nt: TGTGCCAGCAGTATAGCAGTTAATCAGCCCCAGCATTTT
d_call: .
v_call: TRBV7-6
clone_size: few
j_call: TRBJ1-5

cdr3_aa: CASRPAGTSYGYTF
cdr3_nt: TGTGCCAGCAGACCCGCCGGGACTAGCTATGGCTACACCTTC
d_call: .
v_call: TRBV12-3/TRBV12-4
clone_size: .
j_call: TRBJ1-2

cdr3_aa: CASSQGAAVDGYTF
cdr3_nt: TGCGCCAGCAGCCAAGGGGCCGCGGTAGATGGCTACACCTTC
d_call: .
v_call: TRBV4-1
clone_size: .
j_call: TRBJ1-2

cdr3_aa: CASSLALTGRGGETQYF
cdr3_nt: TGTGCCAGCAGCTTAGCCTTAACAGGAAGAGGTGGGGAGACCCAGTACTTC
d_call: .
v_call: TRBV7-2
clone_size: .
j_call: TRBJ2-5

cdr3_aa: CASNGQGMGSLDEQYF
cdr3_nt: TGTGCCAGCAACGGACAGGGCATGGGTAGTCTCGACGAGCAGTACTTC
d_call: TRBD1
v_call: TRBV12-3/TRBV12-4
clone_size: .
j_call: TRBJ2-7